What follows describes a single T cell receptor beta chain. Amplification of TCR alpha and beta CDR3 regions from RNA used iRepertoire nested multiplex PCR. Input was 100-400 ng of tissue mRNA or PBMC total RNA. One entry per CDR3 protein, called by TCRdb with MiXCR from the multiplex PCR reads. The table lists 95,000 to 150,000 distinct CDR3 sequences, roughly 24% of them singletons, with about 15% in the top ten. This entry comes from a study of glioma-infiltrating T cells. The V segment lost 6 bases and the J segment 3 bases; nucleotides outside the gene matches: 4. The length of the CDR3 is 13 residues. Germline loops: CDR1 SGHRS, CDR2 YFSETQ.

V and J are TRBV5-1 and TRBJ2-7; TRBD1 matches at 9 bases. Sequencing input: glioma tissue, nonneoplastic brain tissue, or PBMCs (not recorded which). The sequence was collected from a human donor with low-grade glioma or glioblastoma, undergoing nonglioma brain surgery, or in good health (not recorded which). The DNA for the CDR3 is TGCGCCAGCACCGGACAGGGGATCTACGAGCAGTACTTC. This encodes CASTGQGIYEQYF.